A single sample is the source of the 27 T cell receptor beta chains below, sequenced in a study of blood T cell repertoires in COVID-19. The repertoire was sequenced with immunoSEQ multiplex PCR; TCRdb's copy has only in-frame clones and lacks some. The sample contains hundreds of thousands of clones, roughly 89% of which appear only once. The source material was peripheral blood. Receptors were obtained from a man aged 18 to 29 with COVID-19, enrolled during active disease.

CDR3 loop: CASSTGTGSYEQYF. In nucleotides, the CDR3 is TGTGCCAGCAGTACCGGGACAGGGTCCTACGAGCAGTACTTC. J is TRBJ2-7 and V is TRBV27; 9 bases fit TRBD1. This CDR3 comprises 14 residues. Germline V CDR1 and CDR2: MNHEY, SMNVEV (reference sequence). The V segment lost 5 bases and the J segment 1 base; nucleotides outside the gene matches: 3.

The V and J genes are TRBV30 and TRBJ1-5; D possibly corresponds to TRBD1 (5 bases). The CDR3 runs 13 residues. The ends were cut back, 3 bases at V and 5 bases at J, with 11 bases in the middle. Germline CDR1 reads GTSNPN; CDR2 reads SVGIG (reference sequence). CDR3 sequence reads: CAWRGRIDQPQHF. Here the CDR3 DNA reads TGTGCCTGGAGGGGGCGAATTGATCAGCCCCAGCATTTT.

This chain links TRBV18 with TRBJ2-2; 12 bases are a match to TRBD2. The CDR3 runs 18 residues. J gave up 1 base and V 1 base, and 4 bases lay outside the gene matches. In germline, CDR1 is KGHSH, CDR2 LQKENI. The CDR3 loop reads CASSPRLAGGMNTGELFF. In DNA, the CDR3 is TGTGCCAGCTCACCACGCCTAGCGGGGGGGATGAACACCGGGGAGCTGTTTTTT.

This chain joins TRBV5-6 and TRBJ1-1; a weak D match, TRBD1 (6 bases). The CDR3 covers 15 residues. CDR1 and CDR2 from the germline V gene are SGHDT and YYEEEE. V lost 4 bases, J lost 4 bases, and 17 bases lay in between. The CDR3 sequence: CASSQLQGGRTEAFF. In nucleotides, the CDR3 is TGTGCCAGCAGCCAACTACAGGGCGGACGCACTGAAGCTTTCTTT.

J is TRBJ1-5 and V is TRBV15; D uncertain. V lost 8 bases and J 2 bases, leaving 13 bases between the germline ends. This CDR3 has 14 residues. CDR1 and CDR2 from the germline V gene are LNHNV and YYDKDF (reference sequence). The CDR3 coding sequence is TGTGCCACCGAGGCGTCAACGGGCAATCAGCCCCAGCATTTT. Amino acids: CATEASTGNQPQHF.

CDR3 region: CASSLVSGTPEDTQYF. CDR3 DNA: TGTGCCAGCAGCTTAGTTTCCGGGACACCCGAAGATACGCAGTATTTT. The chain joins TRBV5-6 to TRBJ2-3, with D possibly matching TRBD1 (6 bases). The CDR3 spans 16 residues. The germline CDR1 and CDR2 sequences are SGHDT and YYEEEE. V was shortened by 2 bases and J by 5 bases, with 18 bases between the two germline ends.

This sequence joins TRBV27 and TRBJ2-3, with 10 bases identical to TRBD2. The germline V gene encodes CDR1 MNHEY and CDR2 SMNVEV (reference sequence). The CDR3 sequence is 15 residues long. J lost 1 base, V lost 7 bases, and 5 bases had no gene match. CDR3 DNA sequence: TGTGCCAGCACTCTAGCGGGGGCAGGCACAGATACGCAGTATTTT. This sequence encodes CASTLAGAGTDTQYF.

CDR3 nucleotides: TGTGCCAGCAGCCCACCTGGTAGCGGGGGGGCAAGAGATACGCAGTATTTT. The encoded protein is CASSPPGSGGARDTQYF. This chain links TRBV13 with TRBJ2-3, with 11 bases fitting TRBD2. The CDR3 contains 17 residues. The V segment lost 5 bases and the J segment 5 bases; nucleotides outside the gene matches: 12. Germline V gene sequence: CDR1 PRHDT, CDR2 FYEKMQ (reference sequence).

The rearrangement joins TRBV6-4 to TRBJ2-3; 8 bases map to TRBD2. This CDR3 region has 15 residues. The germline V gene encodes CDR1 MRHNA and CDR2 SNTAGT. V lost 6 bases and J lost 1; bases outside the gene matches: 6. As DNA, the CDR3 is TGTGCCAGCAGCCCCTCGCGGGGGGGCACAGATACGCAGTATTTT. It is translated as CASSPSRGGTDTQYF.

V gene TRBV5-5 combines with J gene TRBJ1-4, with D maybe TRBD1 (6 bases). Deletions cut 0 bases from V and 13 bases from J, with 22 bases between. The CDR3 has 16 residues. Germline V gives CDR1 SGHKS, CDR2 YYEKEE (reference sequence). The CDR3 sequence is CASSLEGAGTPIRLFF. The CDR3, as DNA: TGTGCCAGCAGCTTGGAAGGGGCAGGGACACCCATAAGACTGTTTTTT.

This clone was counted once. The V gene is TRBV30, the J gene TRBJ1-2; TRBD1 aligns across 9 bases. This CDR3 is 14 amino acids long. Germline values: CDR1 GTSNPN, CDR2 SVGIG (reference sequence). Trimming removed 4 bases from V and 5 bases from J; junction bases left unmatched: 8. The DNA for the CDR3 is TGTGCCTGGATCCAACCGGGACAGGGTTATGGCTACACCTTC. Translating gives CAWIQPGQGYGYTF.

The V call is TRBV19, the J call TRBJ2-1; 7 bases line up with TRBD2. Germline V gene data show CDR1 as LNHDA and CDR2 as SQIVND (reference sequence). This CDR3 comprises 15 residues. The V and J ends lost 8 bases and 3 bases, in that order; junction bases with no gene match: 10. The CDR3 region has the DNA TGTGCCAGTTCCCTCGACGGGGGGTTCTACAATGAGCAGTTCTTC. Translation: CASSLDGGFYNEQFF.

CDR3 sequence reads: CASMVNSGTGELFF. In nucleotides, the CDR3 is TGCGCCAGCATGGTGAATTCGGGCACCGGGGAGCTGTTTTTT. V gene TRBV10-2 combines with J gene TRBJ2-2; no definite D call. CDR3 length: 14 amino acids. V lost 7 bases and J 4 bases, leaving 13 bases between the germline ends. Germline V gene sequence: CDR1 WSHSY, CDR2 SAAADI.

The chain links TRBV6-1 to TRBJ2-1, with TRBD2 matching 11 bases. Trimming removed 2 bases from V and 7 bases from J; junction bases left unmatched: 13. Germline V gene sequence: CDR1 MNHNS, CDR2 SASEGT. The CDR3 sequence is 18 residues long. CDR3 region: CASSEFLGTSGGANEQFF. The CDR3 DNA reads TGTGCCAGCAGTGAATTTCTAGGTACTAGCGGGGGCGCGAATGAGCAGTTCTTC.

The V and J genes are TRBV18 and TRBJ1-6; D remains unclear. Trimming removed 5 bases at V and 0 bases at J, with 11 bases between. Germline V lookup: CDR1 KGHSH, CDR2 LQKENI. The CDR3 length is 16 residues. CDR3 nucleotide sequence: TGTGCCAGCTCAGTCTCAACGAGCTCCTATAATTCACCCCTCCACTTT. Its protein is CASSVSTSSYNSPLHF. Variable domain in full (rest from reference TRBV18 and TRBJ1-6): NAGVMQNPRHLVRRRGQEARLRCSPMKGHSHVYWYRQLPEEGLKFMVYLQKENIIDESGMPKERFSAEFPKEGPSILRIQQVVRGDSAAYFCASSVSTSSYNSPLHFGNGTRLTVT.

The V gene is TRBV27, the J gene TRBJ1-2; 8 nucleotides agree with TRBD1. With V trimmed by 4 bases and J by 2 bases, 9 bases remained unmatched. Germline assignment: CDR1 MNHEY and CDR2 SMNVEV (reference sequence). This CDR3 has 16 amino acids. The CDR3 here is CASSSPGTGPNYGYTF. CDR3 DNA sequence: TGTGCCAGCAGTTCTCCCGGGACAGGACCAAACTATGGCTACACCTTC.

The chain combines TRBV6-5 with TRBJ1-5; D gene unclear. The V end was cut by 6 bases, the J end by 2 bases, with 5 bases between. Germline CDR1 and CDR2: MNHEY and SVGAGI. The CDR3 has 12 residues. As DNA, the CDR3 is TGTGCCAGCAGATTAGGCAATCAGCCCCAGCATTTT. Protein sequence: CASRLGNQPQHF.

The chain combines TRBV7-2 with TRBJ1-1, with a weak D call TRBD1 (5 bases). The germline V gene encodes CDR1 SGHTA and CDR2 FQGNSA. Trimming pared 5 bases from V and 1 base from J, leaving 14 bases between. CDR3 length equals 15 residues. CDR3 sequence reads: CASSQKRGPNTEAFF. CDR3 nucleotides: TGTGCCAGCAGCCAAAAAAGGGGTCCGAACACTGAAGCTTTCTTT.

The chain links TRBV5-1 to TRBJ1-3; D remains unclear. Trimming cost V 7 bases and J 4 bases, with 15 bases left between them. Germline assignment: CDR1 SGHRS and CDR2 YFSETQ. CDR3 length: 14 amino acids. This chain's CDR3 is CASAAGSVGNTIYF. DNA for the CDR3: TGCGCCAGCGCCGCCGGGAGCGTAGGAAACACCATATATTTT.

The chain uses TRBV5-4 and TRBJ2-1; 9 positions agree with TRBD1. Germline trimming cut 3 bases from V and 4 bases from J; bases unmatched to any gene: 8. Germline V gives CDR1 SGHNT, CDR2 YYREEE (reference sequence). CDR3 size: 16 residues. The CDR3: CASSSSGTGNYNEQFF. In DNA form, the CDR3 reads TGTGCCAGCAGCTCCTCCGGGACAGGGAATTACAATGAGCAGTTCTTC.

The chain carries TRBV4-2 and TRBJ2-7; a weak D match, TRBD2 (6 bases). This CDR3 has 14 residues. V shed 0 bases and J shed 3 bases, with 9 bases lying between them. CDR1 is LGHNA and CDR2 is YNFKEQ in the germline V gene. The CDR3 nucleotides read TGTGCCAGCAGCCAAGAAAGGAGGGTCTACGAGCAGTACTTC. Amino acids: CASSQERRVYEQYF.

CDR3 loop: CASSAPGQGSYEQYF. CDR3 nucleotides: TGTGCCAGCAGCGCACCGGGACAGGGTTCCTACGAGCAGTACTTC. The chain combines TRBV11-3 with TRBJ2-7, with 9 positions matching TRBD1. Trimming took 5 bases from V and 1 from J; bases not matched to a gene: 6. Germline CDR1 reads SGHNT; CDR2 reads YENEEA. This CDR3 region has 15 residues.

Details on this clone: This sample also contains other DNA sequences that code for the same CDR3. This sequence joins TRBV27 and TRBJ2-7, with 9 bases identical to TRBD1. The CDR3 has 14 residues. V dropped 3 bases and J dropped 2; count of bases not matched to a gene: 2. Germline lookup yields CDR1 MNHEY and CDR2 SMNVEV (reference sequence). The CDR3 DNA reads as TGTGCCAGCAGTTTGACAGGGGGGACCTACGAGCAGTACTTC. Translated: CASSLTGGTYEQYF.

The V and J genes are TRBV19 and TRBJ2-3, with TRBD1 matching over 10 bases. Germline CDR1 reads LNHDA; CDR2 reads SQIVND (reference sequence). V trimming: 8 bases; J trimming: 1 base; junction bases outside the gene matches: 12. CDR3 size: 17 residues. Here the CDR3 reads CASRLGTGASGTDTQYF. The CDR3 region has the DNA TGTGCCAGTCGGCTCGGGACAGGGGCCTCCGGCACAGATACGCAGTATTTT.

V usage is TRBV19 and J usage is TRBJ2-2, with no clear D. The CDR3 consists of 14 residues. The V gene lost 5 bases and the J gene lost 8 bases, with 15 bases spanning the gap. From germline, CDR1 is LNHDA and CDR2 SQIVND (reference sequence). The CDR3 spells CASSSSSPKGELFF. The CDR3 bases are TGTGCCAGTAGTTCGTCAAGCCCGAAGGGGGAGCTGTTTTTT. The full variable domain, with the rest looked up from reference TRBV19 and TRBJ2-2, is DGGITQSPKYLFRKEGQNVTLSCEQNLNHDAMYWYRQDPGQGLRLIYYSQIVNDFQKGDIAEGYSVSREKKESFPLTVTSAQKNPTAFYLCASSSSSPKGELFFGEGSRLTVL.

V gene TRBV7-2 combines with J gene TRBJ2-1, with TRBD2 matching 12 bases. The CDR3 runs to 14 residues. V lost 5 bases to trimming and J lost 9 bases; unmatched junction nucleotides: 5. Germline lookup yields CDR1 SGHTA and CDR2 FQGNSA. CDR3 protein: CASSATGLAGEQFF. In DNA, the CDR3 is TGTGCCAGCAGCGCAACGGGACTAGCGGGTGAGCAGTTCTTC.

The V and J genes are TRBV7-6 and TRBJ1-3; TRBD1 is a possible D gene (6 bases). Germline V gene data show CDR1 as SGHVS and CDR2 as FNYEAQ. The CDR3 covers 14 residues. Trimming removed 5 bases at V and 2 bases at J, with 10 bases between. CDR3 sequence: CASSPGVAGNTIYF. The CDR3 nucleotides read TGTGCCAGCAGCCCAGGGGTGGCTGGAAACACCATATATTTT.